The 2 T cell receptor beta chains listed next were all sequenced from one sample in a study of blood T cell repertoires in COVID-19 (TCRdb year 2020). To prepare the library, the immunoSEQ multiplex PCR assay was applied. TCRdb took over this immuneACCESS table, retaining in-frame rearrangements with V and J assigned. Such tables are incomplete; in checked studies, under half of the missing clones stem from an unresolved V gene, and the remainder is unexplained. The sample profile shows 25,000 to 35,000 clones; 85% to 90% of them were found once. The ten biggest clones cover approximately 7% of the sample. The sequenced material came from peripheral blood. The source is a human donor in a cohort sampled during active COVID-19.

CDR3 DNA sequence: TGTGCTAGTGGTTTGGGTGGGGGCATGGGCGGCTACACCTTC. Protein sequence: CASGLGGGMGGYTF. The chain joins TRBV12-5 to TRBJ1-2; D possibly corresponds to TRBD1 (6 bases). With 1 base removed from V and 8 bases from J, the gap between germline ends came to 14 bases. The germline V gene has CDR1 LGHNT and CDR2 FRNRAP. The CDR3 sequence is 14 residues long.

J is TRBJ2-2 and V is TRBV9; perhaps TRBD1 as D (7 bases). The CDR3 spans 15 residues. Per the germline V gene, CDR1 is SGDLS and CDR2 is YYNGEE. Trimming removed 1 base from V and 5 bases from J, with 12 bases in between. The CDR3 nucleotides read TGTGCCAGCAGCGTAAGGGCAGGGGGGACCGGGGAGCTGTTTTTT. Protein: CASSVRAGGTGELFF.